This TCR beta chain was identified in a study of shared clonotypes between healthy human individuals. Whole-study findings and limits: Sorted-subset samples were not fully sequenced, rarefaction indicated. In four donors, approximately 5% of naive CD4 clonotypes appeared in common.

On this clone itself: No antigen is known for it.

The CDR3 runs 13 residues. Per the germline V gene, CDR1 is SGDLS and CDR2 is YYNGEE. V lost 3 bases and J lost 6, with 12 bases in between. The genomic DNA of each subset was split evenly across several immunoSEQ plates. Each PCR replicate from the sorted subsets contained 200 to 250 ng DNA, which is 25,000 to 30,000 T cell genomes. Measured with immunoSEQ multiplex PCR; TCRdb has only the in-frame clones, and not every one. The sample yields some 2.1 million clones, 93% seen once. Naive CD8 cells lacked CD45RO and underwent positive selection for CCR7, leaving out terminally differentiated effector memory CD45RA+ cells.

The chain is built from TRBV9 and TRBJ1-1, with D maybe TRBD1 (5 bases). The specimen sequenced was naive CD8+ T cells from PBMCs. This clonotype originated in a man between 18 and 35 years old in good health. Some clones in this sample may be carry-over from other donors' samples. The DNA of the CDR3 is TGTGCCAGCAGCGCTGGGGCAAATTCTGAAGCTTTCTTT. Translation gives CASSAGANSEAFF.